The following is a T cell receptor beta chain sequence with its context. Between the trimmed V and J ends, which lost 6 bases and 4 bases, there was a span of 15 bases. The germline gives CDR1 MDHEN, CDR2 SYDVKM. The CDR3 has 14 residues. These data originate in a study of blood T cell repertoires in COVID-19. About the study: The United States, Italy and Spain provided the acute and convalescent COVID-19 samples. Nucleic acid was either cDNA or gDNA, and it came from T cells, B-cell-depleted T cells, or PBMCs.

Per the study methods: Reference gene primer amplification gave estimated nucleated cell counts. The table came from immunoSEQ multiplex PCR; TCRdb's copy has only in-frame clones and leaves some out. The V and J calls and clone size are taken from that table; D and trimming were inferred from the DNA. The sample lists about 140,000 clones, 70% to 90% occurring once. The chain links TRBV28 to TRBJ1-2, with D unclear. Input material: peripheral blood. This TCR came from a human donor in a cohort sampled during active COVID-19. The CDR3 loop is CASSTTPTSYGYTF. The CDR3 region has the DNA TGTGCCAGCAGCACGACTCCTACTTCCTATGGCTACACCTTC.